These 17 T cell receptor beta chains were all obtained from the same sample, sequenced in a study of cytomegalovirus exposure and HLA in healthy donors. Primers included in the PCR were 60 Vbeta and 13 Jbeta primers. This table comes from immunoSEQ multiplex PCR, and its TCRdb copy is limited to in-frame clones, with some not included. This table has about 120,000 clones, roughly three fifths appearing once. The sample consisted of PBMCs. The receptor source for this set is a woman between 40 and 50 years old in good health and CMV-seropositive.

The chain joins TRBV6-5 to TRBJ1-2, with a tentative D call TRBD1 (6 bases). Germline lookup yields CDR1 MNHEY and CDR2 SVGAGI. CDR3 length equals 13 residues. Trimming shortened V by 5 bases and J by 4 bases, and 11 bases separated the two germline ends. The CDR3 region is CASSNRGGYGYTF. CDR3 DNA: TGTGCCAGCAGTAATCGAGGGGGCTATGGCTACACCTTC.

V and J are TRBV6-5 and TRBJ1-3; 9 positions agree with TRBD1. V gave up 6 bases and J gave up 3 bases; unmatched junction bases: 6. The germline CDR1 and CDR2 sequences are MNHEY and SVGAGI. This CDR3 is built from 15 residues. Here the CDR3 DNA reads TGTGCCAGCAGGACGGACAGGGGTAGTGGAAACACCATATATTTT. Amino acids: CASRTDRGSGNTIYF.

Only a few counts were recorded for this clone. The CDR3: CASSEKGRDPQETQYF. CDR3 DNA sequence: TGTGCCAGCAGTGAAAAGGGCAGGGATCCCCAAGAGACCCAGTACTTC. This sequence joins TRBV2 and TRBJ2-5; D is possibly TRBD1 (5 bases). This CDR3 is 16 amino acids long. The germline V gene has CDR1 SNHLY and CDR2 FYNNEI. The germline V and J ends were trimmed by 2 bases and 1 base, with 14 bases remaining between them.

The chain joins TRBV29-1 to TRBJ1-4; tentative D call: TRBD1 (6 bases). The V gene's germline CDR1 is SQVTM and CDR2 ANQGSEA. The CDR3 length is 14 residues. Trimming cost V 4 bases and J 4 bases, with 13 bases left between them. The DNA of the CDR3 is TGCAGCGTTGTGATGGGGACAAATAATGAAAAACTGTTTTTT. This sequence encodes CSVVMGTNNEKLFF.

The rearrangement links TRBV28 to TRBJ2-7, with 10 bases aligning to TRBD1. CDR1 MDHEN and CDR2 SYDVKM come from the germline V gene. This CDR3 is 15 amino acids long. V trimming: 8 bases; J trimming: 4 bases; junction bases outside the gene matches: 11. The CDR3 DNA reads TGTGCCAGCTTTCCGGGACAGGGGACGGTGTACGAGCAGTACTTC. It yields the protein CASFPGQGTVYEQYF.

The chain employs TRBV7-9 and TRBJ1-2, with TRBD1 as a possible D gene (5 bases). V was cut by 4 bases and J by 0 bases, with 15 bases left in between. Germline assignment: CDR1 SEHNR and CDR2 FQNEAQ (reference sequence). The CDR3 covers 16 residues. The CDR3 region is CASSSSGELSNYGYTF. CDR3 in DNA: TGTGCCAGCAGCTCGTCGGGGGAGCTCTCTAACTATGGCTACACCTTC.

This chain joins TRBV30 and TRBJ1-3, with D hard to call. Germline values: CDR1 GTSNPN, CDR2 SVGIG (reference sequence). Trimming cost V 0 bases and J 3 bases, with 12 bases left between them. The CDR3 runs 15 residues. CDR3 in amino acids: CAWSVPAEDGNTIYF. The CDR3 nucleotides are TGTGCCTGGAGTGTACCGGCCGAGGATGGAAACACCATATATTTT.

The chain is built from TRBV7-9 and TRBJ2-2; 8 bases align to TRBD2. V gave up 5 bases and J gave up 5 bases; unmatched junction bases: 7. The CDR3 covers 15 residues. Germline V lookup: CDR1 SEHNR, CDR2 FQNEAQ (reference sequence). The CDR3 coding sequence is TGTGCCAGCAGCCCCCGGACTAGCCTAACCGGGGAGCTGTTTTTT. Its translation: CASSPRTSLTGELFF.

This sequence joins TRBV9 and TRBJ2-5; D uncertain. Trimming removed 0 bases from V and 1 base from J, with 10 bases in between. The CDR3 totals 15 residues. Germline V lookup: CDR1 SGDLS, CDR2 YYNGEE. CDR3 sequence reads: CASSVDGVPQETQYF. The CDR3 region has the DNA TGTGCCAGCAGCGTAGACGGAGTTCCCCAAGAGACCCAGTACTTC.

The rearrangement joins TRBV7-8 to TRBJ2-7; 10 nucleotides line up with TRBD2. V was clipped by 2 bases and J by 0 bases; unmatched bases: 13. The length of the CDR3 is 19 residues. The V gene's germline CDR1 is SGHVS and CDR2 FQNEAQ. CDR3 amino acids: CASSLLAGGTTTYSYEQYF. The CDR3 nucleotides are TGTGCCAGCAGCTTATTAGCGGGAGGCACTACTACCTACTCCTACGAGCAGTACTTC. Full variable domain (remainder filled in from reference TRBV7-8 and TRBJ2-7): GAGVSQSPRYKVAKRGQDVALRCDPISGHVSLFWYQQALGQGPEFLTYFQNEAQLDKSGLPSDRFFAERPEGSVSTLKIQRTQQEDSAVYLCASSLLAGGTTTYSYEQYFGPGTRLTVT.

The chain uses TRBV19 and TRBJ1-1, with D perhaps TRBD1 (6 bases). The CDR3 extends over 16 amino acids. Germline lookup yields CDR1 LNHDA and CDR2 SQIVND (reference sequence). V was shortened by 5 bases and J by 2 bases, with 18 bases between the two germline ends. The CDR3 coding sequence is TGTGCCAGTAGTGCTTCAAGGAACAGGGCTAACACTGAAGCTTTCTTT. This sequence encodes CASSASRNRANTEAFF. The entire variable domain, with the rest obtained from reference TRBV19 and TRBJ1-1, is as follows: DGGITQSPKYLFRKEGQNVTLSCEQNLNHDAMYWYRQDPGQGLRLIYYSQIVNDFQKGDIAEGYSVSREKKESFPLTVTSAQKNPTAFYLCASSASRNRANTEAFFGQGTRLTVV.

CDR3 nucleotide sequence: TGTGCCAGTAGTCGAGCGGGGCCTCCCTACGAGCAGTACTTC. Translating gives CASSRAGPPYEQYF. The chain has TRBV19 and TRBJ2-7; 7 bases line up with TRBD2. CDR1 and CDR2 from the germline V gene are LNHDA and SQIVND (reference sequence). The V gene end was trimmed by 5 bases and the J gene end by 2 bases; junction bases not matched to a gene: 6. This CDR3 comprises 14 residues.

The rearrangement uses TRBV28 and TRBJ2-1; 8 positions match TRBD2. The CDR3 runs 15 residues. The trim removed 6 bases at V and 8 bases at J, leaving 12 bases unmatched. The V gene's germline CDR1 is MDHEN and CDR2 SYDVKM. The chain's CDR3 is CASRDSGMSGDEQFF. CDR3 DNA: TGTGCCAGCAGGGATAGCGGGATGTCTGGGGATGAGCAGTTCTTC.

V usage is TRBV11-2 and J usage is TRBJ2-6; the D gene is possibly TRBD2 (6 bases). Per germline, CDR1 SGHAT and CDR2 FQNNGV. The CDR3 consists of 14 residues. Trimming stripped 5 bases from V and 2 bases from J, with 7 bases between. The chain's CDR3 is CASSPGAGANVLTF. The CDR3 region has the DNA TGTGCCAGCAGCCCGGGGGCTGGGGCCAACGTCCTGACTTTC.

V is TRBV10-1 and J is TRBJ2-1, with 9 bases aligning to TRBD1. The V gene end was trimmed by 3 bases and the J gene end by 8 bases; junction bases not matched to a gene: 11. This CDR3 is 16 amino acids long. Per germline, CDR1 WNHNN and CDR2 SYGVQD (reference sequence). The CDR3 loop reads CASSDAAQQGADEQFF. CDR3 nucleotides: TGCGCCAGCAGTGACGCGGCACAACAGGGGGCCGATGAGCAGTTCTTC.

This chain joins TRBV6-5 and TRBJ2-1, with D possibly TRBD2 on 5 matching bases. The CDR3 is 14 amino acids. V lost 10 bases and J lost 2, with 15 bases in between. The V gene's germline CDR1 is MNHEY and CDR2 SVGAGI. The CDR3 reads CATWRAATYNEQFF. The CDR3 region has the DNA TGTGCCACCTGGCGGGCGGCGACCTACAATGAGCAGTTCTTC.

This chain joins TRBV7-9 and TRBJ2-5; D unclear. This CDR3 region has 14 residues. The V and J ends lost 6 bases and 4 bases respectively, with 15 bases between them. Per the germline V gene, CDR1 is SEHNR and CDR2 is FQNEAQ (reference sequence). CDR3 sequence (DNA): TGTGCCAGCAGTACAAGTTTGGGCAGAGAGACCCAGTACTTC. It translates to CASSTSLGRETQYF.